The 21 T cell receptor beta chains below come from one sample, sequenced in a study of prognosis after radiotherapy for stage I lung cancer. With two-round multiplex PCR, TCR beta CDR3 sequences were amplified from genomic DNA. Gene-specific primers for each TRBV and TRBJ gene drove first-round PCR. TCRdb used MiXCR to reprocess the multiplex PCR reads, holding one entry per CDR3 protein. The data contain around 12,000 distinct CDR3 sequences, about 53% of them singletons. This specimen was PBMCs, taken before or after stereotactic body radiation therapy (not recorded which). These receptors all come from a donor aged 50 or older with non-small cell lung cancer.

This clonotype was counted a few times. The gene calls are TRBV28 and TRBJ2-7; D assignment may be TRBD1 or TRBD2 (5 bases each). Germline assignment: CDR1 MDHEN and CDR2 SYDVKM. Trimming left V 5 bases short and J 0 bases short, with 11 bases between. The CDR3 length is 14 residues. The chain's CDR3 is CASSPPGSSYEQYF. CDR3 DNA sequence: TGTGCCAGCAGTCCCCCAGGGAGCTCCTACGAGCAGTACTTC.

The genes are TRBV5-1 and TRBJ2-2; 7 bases fit TRBD2. The CDR3 extends over 16 amino acids. V gave up 2 bases and J gave up 8 bases; unmatched junction bases: 12. Germline CDR1 and CDR2: SGHRS and YFSETQ. In DNA form, the CDR3 reads TGCGCCAGCAGCTTCAGCGGGGAGGTTCGTTTAGGGGAGCTGTTTTTT. It specifies CASSFSGEVRLGELFF.

The chain has TRBV6-1 and TRBJ2-3, with 10 nucleotides matching TRBD2. The ends lost 4 bases at V and 4 bases at J; junction bases unmatched: 2. Germline-derived CDR1 and CDR2 are MNHNS and SASEGT. CDR3 length: 14 residues. CDR3 bases: TGTGCCAGCAGTGTTAGCGGGAGGCCAGATACGCAGTATTTT. Encoded protein: CASSVSGRPDTQYF.

The chain employs TRBV6-1 and TRBJ2-7, with D perhaps given as TRBD1 or TRBD2 (6 bases each). The V gene lost 8 bases and the J gene lost 10 bases, with 21 bases spanning the gap. The CDR3 is made up of 13 amino acids. The germline CDR1 and CDR2 sequences are MNHNS and SASEGT. The CDR3 reads CASGGHILTDQYF. DNA of the CDR3: TGTGCCAGCGGGGGGCATATCCTTACTGATCAGTACTTC.

This clonotype was found many times. The chain couples TRBV5-4 to TRBJ2-3, with TRBD2 matching 7 bases. The CDR3 is 17 amino acids. After removal of 2 bases from V and 2 bases from J, the junction contained 11 bases not matched to a gene. Germline V CDR1 and CDR2: SGHNT, YYREEE (reference sequence). CDR3 coding DNA: TGTGCCAGCAGCTTCCCACTACCGGGAGGCCCCACAGATACGCAGTATTTT. Translation: CASSFPLPGGPTDTQYF.

The rearrangement links TRBV6-1 to TRBJ1-4, with 8 bases aligning to TRBD1. The junction had 6 bases not matched to a gene; V was cut back by 5 bases and J by 7 bases. The germline V gene encodes CDR1 MNHNS and CDR2 SASEGT. The CDR3 length is 14 residues. The CDR3 protein is CASSMQGAGEKLFF. The DNA for the CDR3 is TGTGCCAGCAGTATGCAGGGGGCGGGTGAAAAACTGTTTTTT.

There are many counts of this clonotype. This clone may be a read error of a much larger clone one base away. V is TRBV6-5 and J is TRBJ1-1; D gene uncertain. V shed 2 bases and J shed 3 bases, with 10 bases lying between them. Looked up from germline, CDR1 is MNHEY and CDR2 is SVGAGI. This CDR3 region has 14 residues. CDR3 in DNA: TGTGCCAGCAGTTACCACGGGAGCTACACTGAAGCTTTCTTT. Amino acid sequence: CASSYHGSYTEAFF.

The chain carries TRBV12-3 or TRBV12-4 and TRBJ1-5; D is perhaps TRBD1 (6 bases). The V end lost 7 bases, the J end lost 7 bases, and 11 bases lay between the germline ends. The CDR3 contains 12 residues. The DNA of the CDR3 is TGTGCCAGCACCAAACAGGGCCAGCCCCAGCATTTT. This codes for CASTKQGQPQHF.

This clonotype is medium-sized. V and J are TRBV29-1 and TRBJ2-7, with no clear D. V was shortened by 7 bases and J by 3 bases, with 13 bases between the two germline ends. Germline V lookup: CDR1 SQVTM, CDR2 ANQGSEA. The CDR3 extends over 12 amino acids. This CDR3 is CSARTENYEQYF. As DNA, the CDR3 is TGCAGCGCTCGGACCGAAAACTACGAGCAGTACTTC.

Regarding this clonotype: The junction does not match germline at one end; this may be a read error. The rearrangement links TRBV6-2 or TRBV6-3 to TRBJ2-7; 7 bases match TRBD2. The CDR3 totals 15 residues. Germline lookup yields CDR1 MNHEY and CDR2 SVGEGT. The DNA of the CDR3 is TGTGCAAGCAGCCCCGGGACTACCATCACCTACGAGAAGTACTTC. Translating gives CASSPGTTITYEKYF.

This clonotype showed up many times. The V gene is TRBV19, the J gene TRBJ1-4; a weak D match, TRBD1 (5 bases). Germline CDR1 is LNHDA and CDR2 is SQIVND (reference sequence). The V gene lost 5 bases and the J gene lost 6 bases, with 13 bases spanning the gap. The CDR3 runs 14 residues. This CDR3 is CASSPGTDHEKLFF. In nucleotides, the CDR3 is TGTGCCAGTAGTCCCGGGACGGATCATGAAAAACTGTTTTTT.

This clonotype was detected a few times. V is TRBV3-1 and J is TRBJ2-5; TRBD2 matches at 9 bases. CDR1 and CDR2 (germline): LGHDT, YNNKEL (reference sequence). V was pared by 4 bases and J by 2 bases, with 5 bases of the junction left unmatched. The CDR3 is 15 amino acids. CDR3 protein: CASSLSTSGQETQYF. CDR3 nucleotides: TGTGCCAGCAGCCTATCGACTAGCGGACAAGAGACCCAGTACTTC.

This clonotype was detected ten times or more. The rearrangement links TRBV29-1 to TRBJ2-1; 8 bases line up with TRBD1. From germline, CDR1 is SQVTM and CDR2 ANQGSEA. This CDR3 region has 15 residues. After removal of 3 bases from V and 0 bases from J, the junction contained 4 bases not matched to a gene. This CDR3 is CSVEGQDPSYNEQFF. The CDR3 DNA reads TGCAGCGTTGAGGGACAGGACCCCTCCTACAATGAGCAGTTCTTC.

This chain links TRBV9 with TRBJ2-3; the match to TRBD2 covers 8 bases. Germline CDR1 SGDLS, CDR2 YYNGEE. V lost 0 bases and J lost 7; bases outside the gene matches: 7. This CDR3 spans 15 amino acids. The CDR3 spells CASSVGREGWYTQYF. For the CDR3, the DNA is TGTGCCAGCAGCGTAGGACGGGAGGGGTGGTATACGCAGTATTTT.

This clonotype was observed many times. This sequence joins TRBV18 and TRBJ1-4; the D is unclear. The CDR3 is 15 amino acids. Germline V CDR1 and CDR2: KGHSH, LQKENI. V gave up 2 bases and J gave up 8 bases, with 15 bases separating them. The CDR3 here is CASSPKWEMGEKLFF. CDR3 DNA sequence: TGTGCCAGCTCACCAAAGTGGGAGATGGGGGAAAAACTGTTTTTT.

This clonotype is medium-sized (0.01 to 0.1%). V is TRBV9 and J is TRBJ2-7, with 8 bases lining up with TRBD1. Germline lookup yields CDR1 SGDLS and CDR2 YYNGEE. This CDR3 spans 15 amino acids. V trimming: 0 bases; J trimming: 5 bases; junction bases outside the gene matches: 7. The CDR3 is CASSVGTGLINEQYF. The CDR3 nucleotides read TGTGCCAGCAGCGTAGGGACAGGGCTCATCAACGAGCAGTACTTC.

As to this clonotype: A read error likely explains this, since a far larger clone differs by one base. This chain links TRBV6-1 with TRBJ2-2, with D possibly TRBD1 on 6 matching bases. Trimming shortened V by 6 bases and J by 0 bases, and 8 bases separated the two germline ends. The CDR3 is made up of 14 amino acids. Germline loops: CDR1 MNHNS, CDR2 SASEGT. The CDR3 region is CASRGASNTGELFF. In DNA, the CDR3 is TGTGCCAGCAGGGGGGCCTCGAACACCGGGGAGCTGTTTTTT.

The V gene is TRBV28, the J gene TRBJ1-5; D ambiguous. V was pared by 7 bases and J by 0 bases, with 13 bases between. This CDR3 is 15 amino acids long. Germline V gene lookup returns CDR1 MDHEN and CDR2 SYDVKM. The CDR3 loop is CASTTPSDSNQPQHF. In DNA form, the CDR3 reads TGTGCCAGCACCACCCCCTCTGATAGCAATCAGCCCCAGCATTTT.

This clonotype was picked up one time. V gene TRBV15 combines with J gene TRBJ1-3; D unresolved. V was trimmed by 1 base and J by 4 bases, leaving 8 bases between them. Germline V gene sequence: CDR1 LNHNV, CDR2 YYDKDF (reference sequence). The CDR3 spans 14 residues. This CDR3 is CATSRVHGGNTIYF. In nucleotides, the CDR3 is TGTGCCACCAGCAGAGTGCACGGGGGAAACACCATATATTTT.

About this clonotype itself: This likely traces to a read error, being one base from a far larger clone. Likely a read error: the CDR3 ends without its conserved phenylalanine or tryptophan. The chain uses TRBV2 and TRBJ2-5; D remains ambiguous. TRBJ2-1 matches the DNA end more closely, so the J call is doubtful. There are 14 residues in the CDR3. Germline V lookup: CDR1 SNHLY, CDR2 FYNNEI. CDR3 in DNA: TGTGCCAGCAATCCCCGGATCTCCTACAATGAGCAGTTCTTG. This encodes CASNPRISYNEQFL.

The table lists this clonotype with a few counts. V usage is TRBV5-4 and J usage is TRBJ2-7; no firm D call. The V gene's germline CDR1 is SGHNT and CDR2 YYREEE (reference sequence). The CDR3 has 14 amino acids. V was trimmed by 4 bases and J by 2 bases, leaving 13 bases between them. CDR3 sequence: CASSAEDRTYEQYF. The CDR3 DNA follows: TGTGCCAGCAGCGCCGAGGACCGAACCTACGAGCAGTACTTC. Together with reference TRBV5-4 and TRBJ2-7, the CDR3 gives the full variable domain: ETGVTQSPTHLIKTRGQQVTLRCSSQSGHNTVSWYQQALGQGPQFIFQYYREEENGRGNFPPRFSGLQFPNYSSELNVNALELDDSALYLCASSAEDRTYEQYFGPGTRLTVT.